This record concerns one TCR beta chain sequence. Its antigen is not yet known. No qualities accompany the bases; no much larger clone lies one base away. This sample was included in a study of blood T cell repertoires in COVID-19 (dated by TCRdb to the early 2020s). Regarding the research as a whole: The collaborator samples originated in the United States, Italy and Spain and spanned the acute and convalescent phases of COVID-19. The material from the prospective study consisted of cDNA or gDNA derived from T cells, B-cell-depleted T cells, or PBMCs. The dataset comprised deeply sampled blood TCRbeta repertoires from subjects exposed to, actively infected with, or recovered from COVID-19. A freely available public database, intended as a resource for researchers studying the immune response to SARS-CoV-2, is where the repertoires were released. Samples were obtained from the ongoing ImmuneRACE study (first 160 participants) and from about 1,300 subjects provided by 6 global collaborators. Nearly every sample came with metadata listing a de-identified subject ID, COVID-19 status, age in years and sex. Where available, HLA class I and class II types were obtained from metadata supplied by the sample provider rather than from assay-based typing.

TCRbeta CDR3 regions were amplified from genomic DNA using the immunoSEQ Assay, a bias-controlled multiplex PCR. Turning to the authors' computational methods: Within the assay, amplification of reference gene primers was used to estimate how many nucleated cells each sample contained. To quantify the absolute abundance of each unique TCRbeta CDR3 rearrangement, sequence reads were collapsed and filtered. For each sample, productive Simpson clonality was calculated as the square root of Simpson's diversity index across productive rearrangements. In TCRdb, the immuneACCESS table is reduced to in-frame sequences with V and J assigned. These tables do not hold every clone; where another copy was compared, an unresolved V gene accounts for under half, and the others remain unexplained. That table furnishes V, J and clone size, whereas the DNA furnished D and trimming. The sample records about 230,000 clones, less than 85% of which are singletons. The biggest ten clones account for just over 2.5% of the sample.

The collaborating institutions used their own protocols to collect whole blood in K2EDTA tubes. For TCRbeta analysis, collaborators shipped samples in one of three forms: frozen whole blood, isolated PBMCs, or DNA extracted from either of those sample types. What the authors observed across the whole study: The amount of clinical and demographic metadata varied by source and participant and was provided uncurated.

In the germline V gene, CDR1 corresponds to SGHVS and CDR2 to FNYEAQ. The CDR3 runs 15 residues from the cysteine to the phenylalanine. Just the 45-base CDR3 DNA is kept, in frame starting at base 1. Here V drops 4 bases and J drops 4 bases, and the junction holds 8 bases not matched to any gene. The rearrangement combines TRBV7-6 with TRBJ2-5; 8 bases in between match TRBD1. Sample: peripheral blood. This clonotype originated in a woman aged 70 to 79 with active or convalescent COVID-19. CDR3 sequence: CASSYDRGDGETQYF. The nucleotide sequence is TGTGCCAGCAGCTACGACAGGGGTGACGGAGAGACCCAGTACTTC.